This entry lists 7 T cell receptor beta chains sequenced from one sample in a study of CD8+ T cells in alopecia areata. Treatment indicated: oral pan-JAK inhibitor, 5-10 mg twice daily. Extracted RNA was reverse transcribed, and the resulting cDNA served as sequencing template. Assay: immunoSEQ multiplex PCR; the TCRdb copy retains only in-frame clones and omits some. The data hold more than 150,000 clones, with about half observed a single time. Sequences were derived from CD8+ T cells sorted from blood, sampled between weeks 51 and 54, from a patient treated with tofacitinib. These receptors were obtained from a human donor with alopecia areata.

This sequence joins TRBV5-6 and TRBJ2-1; possibly TRBD1 for D (6 bases). CDR1 is SGHDT and CDR2 is YYEEEE in the germline V gene. V dropped 5 bases and J dropped 2 bases, with 8 bases sitting between them. This CDR3 comprises 13 residues. The CDR3 coding sequence is TGTGCCAGCAGGCAGGGGACCTACAATGAGCAGTTCTTC. This translates into CASRQGTYNEQFF.

This clone came up a few times. This chain connects TRBV5-1 to TRBJ2-3; D is possibly TRBD1 or TRBD2 (5 bases each). The germline V gene encodes CDR1 SGHRS and CDR2 YFSETQ. Deletions cut 0 bases from V and 0 bases from J, with 8 bases between. This CDR3 is built from 15 residues. CDR3 nucleotides: TGCGCCAGCAGCTTGGGGGGACCTAGCACAGATACGCAGTATTTT. It translates to CASSLGGPSTDTQYF.

The chain has TRBV14 and TRBJ2-1; D gene ambiguous. V was clipped by 3 bases and J by 0 bases, with 6 bases between them. Looked up from germline, CDR1 is SGHDN and CDR2 is FVKESK. This CDR3 contains 14 residues. Here the CDR3 reads CASSQSSSYNEQFF. The CDR3 DNA reads as TGTGCCAGCAGCCAGTCGAGCTCCTACAATGAGCAGTTCTTC.

This clone was found a few times. The chain joins TRBV7-9 to TRBJ2-1, with D hard to call. The germline gives CDR1 SEHNR, CDR2 FQNEAQ (reference sequence). V lost 1 base, J lost 8 bases, and 9 bases lay in between. This CDR3 spans 13 amino acids. In DNA, the CDR3 is TGTGCCAGCAGCTTAGTTCCCCGGGATGAGCAGTTCTTC. Its protein is CASSLVPRDEQFF.

CDR3 DNA: TGTGCCAGCAGCTTGGTGAGACTAGACACAGATACGCAGTATTTT. It codes for CASSLVRLDTDTQYF. J is TRBJ2-3 and V is TRBV5-5, with D possibly matching TRBD2 (6 bases). The germline V and J ends were trimmed by 0 bases and 2 bases, with 10 bases remaining between them. The CDR3 covers 15 residues. Germline V gives CDR1 SGHKS, CDR2 YYEKEE (reference sequence).

This clone has only one observation. The chain joins TRBV6-1 to TRBJ1-4; 7 bases line up with TRBD1. The trim removed 1 base at V and 0 bases at J, leaving 5 bases unmatched. The germline V gene has CDR1 MNHNS and CDR2 SASEGT. CDR3 size: 17 residues. This CDR3 is CASSEVGQEATNEKLFF. CDR3 nucleotide sequence: TGTGCCAGCAGTGAAGTAGGACAGGAGGCAACTAATGAAAAACTGTTTTTT.

The rearrangement uses TRBV5-6 and TRBJ2-7; possibly TRBD1 for D (5 bases). CDR1 and CDR2 from the germline V gene are SGHDT and YYEEEE. The CDR3 has 15 amino acids. With 7 bases removed from V and 0 bases from J, the gap between germline ends came to 17 bases. DNA for the CDR3: TGTGCCAGCGGGGCAGGTGCCGCCGACTCCTACGAGCAGTACTTC. Amino acid sequence: CASGAGAADSYEQYF.